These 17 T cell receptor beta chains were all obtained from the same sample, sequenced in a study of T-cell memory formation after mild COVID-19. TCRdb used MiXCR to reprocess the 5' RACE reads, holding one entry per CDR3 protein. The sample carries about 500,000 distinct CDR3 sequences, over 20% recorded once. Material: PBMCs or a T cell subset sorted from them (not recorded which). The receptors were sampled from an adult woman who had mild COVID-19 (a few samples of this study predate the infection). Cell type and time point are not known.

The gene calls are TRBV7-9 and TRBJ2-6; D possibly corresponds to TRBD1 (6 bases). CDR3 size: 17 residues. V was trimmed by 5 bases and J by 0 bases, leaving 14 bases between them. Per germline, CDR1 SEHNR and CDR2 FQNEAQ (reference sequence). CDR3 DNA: TGTGCCAGCAGCGCAAACAGGGTTCCCTCTGGGGCCAACGTCCTGACTTTC. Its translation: CASSANRVPSGANVLTF.

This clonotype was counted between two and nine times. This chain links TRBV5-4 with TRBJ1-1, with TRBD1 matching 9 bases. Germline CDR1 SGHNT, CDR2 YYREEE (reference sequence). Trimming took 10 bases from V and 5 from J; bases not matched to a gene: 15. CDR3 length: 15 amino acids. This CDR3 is CAGGRTGQGGTEAFF. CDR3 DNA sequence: TGTGCCGGCGGTCGCACGGGACAGGGAGGTACTGAAGCTTTCTTT. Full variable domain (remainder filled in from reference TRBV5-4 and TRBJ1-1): ETGVTQSPTHLIKTRGQQVTLRCSSQSGHNTVSWYQQALGQGPQFIFQYYREEENGRGNFPPRFSGLQFPNYSSELNVNALELDDSALYLCAGGRTGQGGTEAFFGQGTRLTVV.

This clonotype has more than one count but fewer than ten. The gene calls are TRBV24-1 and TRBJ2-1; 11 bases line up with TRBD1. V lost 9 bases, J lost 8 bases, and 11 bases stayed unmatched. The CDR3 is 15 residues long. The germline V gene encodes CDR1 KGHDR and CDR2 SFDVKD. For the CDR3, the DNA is TGTGCCACCTCCGGGACAGGGGGGAGGTGCCATGAGCAGTTCTTC. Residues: CATSGTGGRCHEQFF.

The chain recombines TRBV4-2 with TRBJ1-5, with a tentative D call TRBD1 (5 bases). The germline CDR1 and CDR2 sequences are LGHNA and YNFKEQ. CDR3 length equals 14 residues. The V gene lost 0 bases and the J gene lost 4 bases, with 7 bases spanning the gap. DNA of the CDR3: TGTGCCAGCAGCCAAGAGTGGGGGAATCAGCCCCAGCATTTT. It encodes CASSQEWGNQPQHF.

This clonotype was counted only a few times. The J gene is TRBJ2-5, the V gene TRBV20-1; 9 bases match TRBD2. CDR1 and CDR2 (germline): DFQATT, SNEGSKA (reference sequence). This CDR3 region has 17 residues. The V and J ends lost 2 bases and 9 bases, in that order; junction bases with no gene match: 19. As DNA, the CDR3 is TGCAGTGCTAGAAACCCGTTGGTAGCGGGGGTCGTTACGTCCCAGTACTTC. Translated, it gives CSARNPLVAGVVTSQYF.

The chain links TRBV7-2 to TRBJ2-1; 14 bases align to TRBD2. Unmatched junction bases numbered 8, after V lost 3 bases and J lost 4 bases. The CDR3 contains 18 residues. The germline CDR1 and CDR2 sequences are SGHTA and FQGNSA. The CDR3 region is CASSLGLAGALEYNEQFF. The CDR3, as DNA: TGTGCCAGCAGCTTGGGACTAGCGGGAGCCCTAGAATACAATGAGCAGTTCTTC.

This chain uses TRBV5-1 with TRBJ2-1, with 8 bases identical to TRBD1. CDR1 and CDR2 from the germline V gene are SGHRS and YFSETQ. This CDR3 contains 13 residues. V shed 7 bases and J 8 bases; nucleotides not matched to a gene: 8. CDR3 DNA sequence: TGCGCCAGCGCCGGGCCAGGGGGCGATGAGCAGTTCTTC. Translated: CASAGPGGDEQFF. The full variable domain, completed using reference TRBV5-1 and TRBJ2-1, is KAGVTQTPRYLIKTRGQQVTLSCSPISGHRSVSWYQQTPGQGLQFLFEYFSETQRNKGNFPGRFSGRQFSNSRSEMNVSTLELGDSALYLCASAGPGGDEQFFGPGTRLTVL.

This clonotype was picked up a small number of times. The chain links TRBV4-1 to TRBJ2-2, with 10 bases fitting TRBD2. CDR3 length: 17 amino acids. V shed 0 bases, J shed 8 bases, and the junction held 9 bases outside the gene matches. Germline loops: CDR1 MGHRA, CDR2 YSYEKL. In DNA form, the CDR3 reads TGCGCCAGCAGCCAAGATCCCGGGCTAGCGGGGGAAGGGGAGCTGTTTTTT. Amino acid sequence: CASSQDPGLAGEGELFF.

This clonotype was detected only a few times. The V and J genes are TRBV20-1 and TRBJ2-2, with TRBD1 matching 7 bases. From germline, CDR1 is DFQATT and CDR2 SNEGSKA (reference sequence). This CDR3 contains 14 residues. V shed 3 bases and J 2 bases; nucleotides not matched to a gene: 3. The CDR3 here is CSARHRGNTGELFF. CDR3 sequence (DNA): TGCAGTGCTAGGCACAGGGGTAACACCGGGGAGCTGTTTTTT.

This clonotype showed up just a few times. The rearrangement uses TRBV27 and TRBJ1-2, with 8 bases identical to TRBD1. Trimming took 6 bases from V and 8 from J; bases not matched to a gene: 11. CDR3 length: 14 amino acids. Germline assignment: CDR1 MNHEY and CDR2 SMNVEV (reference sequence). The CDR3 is CASRRGDRGQGYTF. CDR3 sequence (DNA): TGTGCCAGCAGGAGGGGAGACAGGGGTCAAGGCTACACCTTC.

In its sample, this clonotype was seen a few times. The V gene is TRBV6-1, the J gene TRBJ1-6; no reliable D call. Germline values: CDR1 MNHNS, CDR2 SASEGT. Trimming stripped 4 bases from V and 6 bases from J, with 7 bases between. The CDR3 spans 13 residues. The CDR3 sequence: CASSGGINSPLHF. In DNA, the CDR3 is TGTGCCAGCAGTGGCGGGATTAATTCACCCCTCCACTTT.

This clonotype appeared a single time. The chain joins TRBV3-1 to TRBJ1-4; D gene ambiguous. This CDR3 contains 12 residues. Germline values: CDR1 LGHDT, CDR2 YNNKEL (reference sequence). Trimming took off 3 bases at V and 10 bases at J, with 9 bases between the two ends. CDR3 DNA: TGTGCCAGCAGCCATAATGAGAGAAAACTGTTTTTT. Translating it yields CASSHNERKLFF.

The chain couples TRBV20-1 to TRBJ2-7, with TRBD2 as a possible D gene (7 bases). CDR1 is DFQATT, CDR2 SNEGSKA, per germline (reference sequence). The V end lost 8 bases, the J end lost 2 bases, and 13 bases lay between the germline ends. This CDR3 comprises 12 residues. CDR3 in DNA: TGCAGTAGGGGGGGCCCCACCTACGAGCAGTACTTC. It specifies CSRGGPTYEQYF.

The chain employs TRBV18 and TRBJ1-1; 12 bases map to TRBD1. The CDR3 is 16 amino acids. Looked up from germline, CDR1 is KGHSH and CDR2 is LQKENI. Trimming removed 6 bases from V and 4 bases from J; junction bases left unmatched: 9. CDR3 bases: TGTGCCAGCTCGCCCGGGACAGGGGGCTTTGGCACTGAAGCTTTCTTT. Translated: CASSPGTGGFGTEAFF. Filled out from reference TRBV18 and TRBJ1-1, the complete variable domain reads NAGVMQNPRHLVRRRGQEARLRCSPMKGHSHVYWYRQLPEEGLKFMVYLQKENIIDESGMPKERFSAEFPKEGPSILRIQQVVRGDSAAYFCASSPGTGGFGTEAFFGQGTRLTVV.

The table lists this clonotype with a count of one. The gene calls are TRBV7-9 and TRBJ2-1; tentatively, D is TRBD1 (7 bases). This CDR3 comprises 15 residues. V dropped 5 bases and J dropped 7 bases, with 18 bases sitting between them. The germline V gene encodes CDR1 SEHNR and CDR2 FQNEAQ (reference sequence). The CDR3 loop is CASSDDRARGNEQFF. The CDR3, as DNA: TGTGCCAGCAGCGACGACAGGGCCCGGGGGAATGAGCAGTTCTTC.

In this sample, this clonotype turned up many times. This CDR3 is CASSPPPGQVDSDSGELFF. For the CDR3, the DNA is TGCGCCAGCAGCCCGCCTCCCGGACAGGTTGATAGTGATAGCGGGGAGCTGTTTTTT. This chain connects TRBV4-3 to TRBJ2-2, with 7 bases matching TRBD1. The CDR3 is 19 amino acids. Per germline, CDR1 LGHNA and CDR2 YSLEER. With 4 bases clipped from V and 7 bases from J, the junction kept 21 bases outside the gene matches.

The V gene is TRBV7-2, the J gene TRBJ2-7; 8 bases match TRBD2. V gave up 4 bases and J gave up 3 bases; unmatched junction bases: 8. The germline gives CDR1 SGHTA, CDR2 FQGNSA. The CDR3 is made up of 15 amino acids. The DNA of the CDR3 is TGTGCCAGCAGCTCTCGAGCGGGAGTCGGCTACGAGCAGTACTTC. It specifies CASSSRAGVGYEQYF.